This T cell receptor (beta chain) was sequenced for a study of cytomegalovirus exposure and HLA in healthy donors. Study at large: As an earlier analysis found, 150 million to 200 million T cells yielded 95 million to 130 million unique TCR beta sequences.

The V segment lost 4 bases and the J segment 5 bases; nucleotides outside the gene matches: 6. CDR3 length: 15 amino acids. Germline CDR1 MDHEN, CDR2 SYDVKM. PCR was performed using 60 Vbeta and 13 Jbeta primers. The assay was immunoSEQ multiplex PCR, and TCRdb's table has in-frame clones only and misses some. The profile covers some 140,000 clones, with roughly 80% appearing a single time and roughly 4.2% taken by the ten largest. The study, taken as a whole, reports: According to an earlier analysis, most TCR beta V segments yielded productive rearrangements about 87% or about 30% of the time.

Unrecorded immune exposure was likely among donors, who were nominally healthy when sampled. A word on this clone: Its target is not known.

This sequence originates from a woman aged 40-49 years in good health and CMV-seronegative. Sequenced input: PBMCs. The genes are TRBV28 and TRBJ1-4; TRBD1 aligns across 8 bases. For the CDR3, the DNA is TGTGCCAGCAGTTCTATACAGGGGGGAAATGAAAAACTGTTTTTT. This translates into CASSSIQGGNEKLFF.